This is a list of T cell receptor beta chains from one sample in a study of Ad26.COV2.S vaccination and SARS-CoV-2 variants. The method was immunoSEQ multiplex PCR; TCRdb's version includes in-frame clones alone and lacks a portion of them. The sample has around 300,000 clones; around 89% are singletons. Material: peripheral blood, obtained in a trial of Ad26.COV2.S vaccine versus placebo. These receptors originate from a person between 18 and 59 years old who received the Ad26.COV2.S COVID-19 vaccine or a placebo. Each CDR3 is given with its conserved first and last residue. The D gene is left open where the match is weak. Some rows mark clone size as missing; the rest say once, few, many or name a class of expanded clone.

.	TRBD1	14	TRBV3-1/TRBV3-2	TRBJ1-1	CASSQGQGGTEAFF	TGTGCCAGCAGCCAAGGACAGGGGGGAACTGAAGCTTTCTTT
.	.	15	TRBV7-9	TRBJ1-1	CASSLERWGNTEAFF	TGTGCCAGCAGCTTAGAAAGGTGGGGGAACACTGAAGCTTTCTTT
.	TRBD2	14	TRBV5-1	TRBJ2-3	CASSLAGGQDTQYF	TGCGCCAGCAGCTTGGCGGGAGGGCAAGATACGCAGTATTTT
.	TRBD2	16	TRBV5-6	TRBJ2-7	CASSLVTSGVPYEQYF	TGTGCCAGCAGCTTGGTAACTAGCGGGGTCCCCTACGAGCAGTACTTC
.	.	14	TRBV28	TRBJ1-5	CASTWGETGQPQHF	TGTGCCAGCACCTGGGGGGAAACGGGTCAGCCCCAGCATTTT
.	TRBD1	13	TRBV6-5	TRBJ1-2	CASSRDRNYGYTF	TGTGCCAGCAGTCGGGACAGAAACTATGGCTACACCTTC
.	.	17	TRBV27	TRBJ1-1	CASSQSLISDRNTEAFF	TGTGCCAGCAGTCAGAGCCTAATTTCGGACAGGAACACTGAAGCTTTCTTT
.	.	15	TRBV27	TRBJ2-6	CASGRGNSGANVLTF	TGTGCCAGCGGACGGGGGAATTCTGGGGCCAACGTCCTGACTTTC
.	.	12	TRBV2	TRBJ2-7	CASSEASREQYF	TGTGCCAGCAGTGAAGCTAGCCGCGAGCAGTACTTC
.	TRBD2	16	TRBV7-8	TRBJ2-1	CASSLLAGKTYNEQFF	TGTGCCAGCAGCTTACTAGCGGGGAAGACCTACAATGAGCAGTTCTTC
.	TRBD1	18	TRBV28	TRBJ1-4	CASSLPLFKTGLNEKLFF	TGTGCCAGCAGTTTACCCCTCTTTAAGACAGGGCTTAATGAAAAACTGTTTTTT
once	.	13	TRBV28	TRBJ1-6	CASSSTNNSPLHF	TGTGCCAGCAGTTCCACTAATAATTCACCCCTCCACTTT
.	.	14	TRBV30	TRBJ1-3	CAWSVDEVGNTIYF	TGTGCCTGGAGTGTTGATGAAGTTGGAAACACCATATATTTT
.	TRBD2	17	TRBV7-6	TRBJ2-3	CASSQSTGGESTDTQYF	TGTGCCAGCAGCCAATCAACTGGGGGGGAGAGCACAGATACGCAGTATTTT